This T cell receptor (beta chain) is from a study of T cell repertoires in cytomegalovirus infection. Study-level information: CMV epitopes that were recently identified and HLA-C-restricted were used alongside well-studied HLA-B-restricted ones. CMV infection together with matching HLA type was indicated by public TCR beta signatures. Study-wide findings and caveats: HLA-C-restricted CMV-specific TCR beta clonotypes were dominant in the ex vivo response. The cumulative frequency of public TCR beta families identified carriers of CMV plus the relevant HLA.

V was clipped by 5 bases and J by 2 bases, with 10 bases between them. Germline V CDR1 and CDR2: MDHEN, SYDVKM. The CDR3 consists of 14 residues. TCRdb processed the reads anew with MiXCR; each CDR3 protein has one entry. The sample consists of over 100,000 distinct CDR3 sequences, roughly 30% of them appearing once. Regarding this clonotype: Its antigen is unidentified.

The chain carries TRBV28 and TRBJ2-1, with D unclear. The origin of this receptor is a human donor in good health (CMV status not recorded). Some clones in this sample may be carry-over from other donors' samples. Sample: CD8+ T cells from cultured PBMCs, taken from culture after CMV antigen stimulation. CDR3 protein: CASSQTGTYNEQFF. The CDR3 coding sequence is TGTGCCAGCAGTCAGACGGGTACCTACAATGAGCAGTTCTTC.